These 3 T cell receptor beta chains share one sample of origin, sequenced in a study of graft-versus-host responses after intestinal transplantation. Assay used: immunoSEQ multiplex PCR; TCRdb lists only in-frame clones, some missing. The profile covers about 85,000 clones, with 91% appearing a single time and around 7.6% taken by the ten largest. Their recognized antigens are unknown. Sequenced here: unstimulated CD8+ T cells sorted from spleen or lymph node cells, sampled before transplant. These receptors were obtained from a human donor who was the organ donor for an intestinal transplant.

This rearrangement joins TRBV5-4 to TRBJ2-2; D unclear. The V and J ends lost 4 bases and 5 bases respectively, with 6 bases between them. The CDR3 totals 12 residues. Germline loops: CDR1 SGHNT, CDR2 YYREEE (reference sequence). In DNA form, the CDR3 reads TGTGCCAGCAGCCCTCCTACCGGGGAGCTGTTTTTT. Translating it yields CASSPPTGELFF.

V is TRBV7-9 and J is TRBJ1-4, with TRBD1 identical over 7 bases. The V segment lost 4 bases and the J segment 4 bases; nucleotides outside the gene matches: 6. Germline CDR1 is SEHNR and CDR2 is FQNEAQ (reference sequence). CDR3 length: 15 amino acids. CDR3 amino acids: CASSSQRDSNEKLFF. The CDR3 DNA is TGTGCCAGCAGCTCACAGCGGGACAGTAATGAAAAACTGTTTTTT.

V gene TRBV12-5 combines with J gene TRBJ2-5; D gene ambiguous. V was cut by 2 bases and J by 2 bases, with 6 bases left in between. This CDR3 comprises 13 residues. Per the germline V gene, CDR1 is LGHNT and CDR2 is FRNRAP. DNA for the CDR3: TGTGCTAGTGGTTTGTTCCCACAAGAGACCCAGTACTTC. It specifies CASGLFPQETQYF.